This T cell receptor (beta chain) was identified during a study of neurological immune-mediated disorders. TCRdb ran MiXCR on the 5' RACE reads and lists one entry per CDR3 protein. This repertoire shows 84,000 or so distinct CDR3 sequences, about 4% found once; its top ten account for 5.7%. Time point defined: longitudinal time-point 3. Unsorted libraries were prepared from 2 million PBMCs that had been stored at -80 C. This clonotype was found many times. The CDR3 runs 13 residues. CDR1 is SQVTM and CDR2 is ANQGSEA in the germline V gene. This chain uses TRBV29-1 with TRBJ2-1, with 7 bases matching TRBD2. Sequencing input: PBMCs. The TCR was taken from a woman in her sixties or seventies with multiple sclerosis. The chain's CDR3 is CTAGAGTYNEQFF. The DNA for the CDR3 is TGCACGGCCGGAGCGGGGACCTACAATGAGCAGTTCTTC.